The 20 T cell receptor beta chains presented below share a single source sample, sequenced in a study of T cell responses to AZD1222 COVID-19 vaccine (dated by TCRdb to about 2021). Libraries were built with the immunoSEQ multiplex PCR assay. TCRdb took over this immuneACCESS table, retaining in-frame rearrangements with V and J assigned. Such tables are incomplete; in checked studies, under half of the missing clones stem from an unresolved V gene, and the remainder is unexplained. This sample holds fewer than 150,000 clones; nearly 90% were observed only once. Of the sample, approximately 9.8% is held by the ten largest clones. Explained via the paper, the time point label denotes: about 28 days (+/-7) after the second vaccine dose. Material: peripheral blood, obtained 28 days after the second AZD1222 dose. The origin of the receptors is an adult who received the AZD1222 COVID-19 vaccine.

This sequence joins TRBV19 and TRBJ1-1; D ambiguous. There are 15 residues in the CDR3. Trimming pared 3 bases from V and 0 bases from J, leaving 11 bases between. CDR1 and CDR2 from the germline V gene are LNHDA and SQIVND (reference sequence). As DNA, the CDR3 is TGTGCCAGTAGTATCTCCCAGACGATGAACACTGAAGCTTTCTTT. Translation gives CASSISQTMNTEAFF. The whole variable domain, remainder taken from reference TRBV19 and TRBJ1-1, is DGGITQSPKYLFRKEGQNVTLSCEQNLNHDAMYWYRQDPGQGLRLIYYSQIVNDFQKGDIAEGYSVSREKKESFPLTVTSAQKNPTAFYLCASSISQTMNTEAFFGQGTRLTVV.

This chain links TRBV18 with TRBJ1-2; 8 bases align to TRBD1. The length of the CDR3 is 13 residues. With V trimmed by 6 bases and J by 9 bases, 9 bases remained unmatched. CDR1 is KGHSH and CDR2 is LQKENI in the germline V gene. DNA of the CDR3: TGTGCCAGCTCGGGCACAGGGGGTAAAAGCTACACCTTC. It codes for CASSGTGGKSYTF.

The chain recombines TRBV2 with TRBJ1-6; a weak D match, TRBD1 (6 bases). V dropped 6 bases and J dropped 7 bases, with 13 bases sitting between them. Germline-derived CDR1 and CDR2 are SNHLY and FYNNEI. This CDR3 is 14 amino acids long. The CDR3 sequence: CASSSTGKNSPLHF. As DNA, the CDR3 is TGTGCCAGCAGCTCCACAGGGAAGAATTCACCCCTCCACTTT. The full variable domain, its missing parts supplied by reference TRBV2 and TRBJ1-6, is EPEVTQTPSHQVTQMGQEVILRCVPISNHLYFYWYRQILGQKVEFLVSFYNNEISEKSEIFDDQFSVERPDGSNFTLKIRSTKLEDSAMYFCASSSTGKNSPLHFGNGTRLTVT.

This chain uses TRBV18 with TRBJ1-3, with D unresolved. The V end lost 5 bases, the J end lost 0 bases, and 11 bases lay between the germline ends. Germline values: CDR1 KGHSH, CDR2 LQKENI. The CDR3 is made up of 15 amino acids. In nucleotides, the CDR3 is TGTGCCAGCTCATCGACTGAAGACTCTGGAAACACCATATATTTT. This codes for CASSSTEDSGNTIYF.

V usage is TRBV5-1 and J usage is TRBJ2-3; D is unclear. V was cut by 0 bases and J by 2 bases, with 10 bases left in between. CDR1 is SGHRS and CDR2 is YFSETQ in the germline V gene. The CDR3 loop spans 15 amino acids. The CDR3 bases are TGCGCCAGCAGCTTGGGGCAGCGCTCCACAGATACGCAGTATTTT. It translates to CASSLGQRSTDTQYF. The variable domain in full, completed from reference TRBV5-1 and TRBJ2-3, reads KAGVTQTPRYLIKTRGQQVTLSCSPISGHRSVSWYQQTPGQGLQFLFEYFSETQRNKGNFPGRFSGRQFSNSRSEMNVSTLELGDSALYLCASSLGQRSTDTQYFGPGTRLTVL.

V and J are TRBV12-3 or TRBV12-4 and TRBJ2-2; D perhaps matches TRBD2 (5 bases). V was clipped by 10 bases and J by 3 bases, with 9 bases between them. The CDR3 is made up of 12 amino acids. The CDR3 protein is CATRRDTGELFF. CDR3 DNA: TGTGCCACCCGGCGGGACACCGGGGAGCTGTTTTTT.

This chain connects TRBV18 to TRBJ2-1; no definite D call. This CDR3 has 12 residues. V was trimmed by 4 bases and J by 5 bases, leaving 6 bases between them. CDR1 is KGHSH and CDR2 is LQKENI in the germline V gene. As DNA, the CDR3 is TGTGCCAGCTCACTCCCCAACAATGAGCAGTTCTTC. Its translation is CASSLPNNEQFF.

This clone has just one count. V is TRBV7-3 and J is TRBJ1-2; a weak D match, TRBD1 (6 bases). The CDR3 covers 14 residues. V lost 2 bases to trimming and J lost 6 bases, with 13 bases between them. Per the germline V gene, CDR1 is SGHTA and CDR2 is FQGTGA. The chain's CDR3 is CASSLRAAGDGYTF. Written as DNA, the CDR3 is TGTGCCAGCAGCTTACGGGCGGCAGGGGATGGCTACACCTTC.

CDR3 region: CSAHQAYEQYF. The CDR3 region has the DNA TGCAGTGCGCACCAGGCCTACGAGCAGTACTTC. This chain joins TRBV20-1 and TRBJ2-7, with D hard to call. This CDR3 contains 11 residues. The V and J ends lost 6 bases and 2 bases respectively, with 8 bases between them. Germline CDR1 DFQATT, CDR2 SNEGSKA (reference sequence).

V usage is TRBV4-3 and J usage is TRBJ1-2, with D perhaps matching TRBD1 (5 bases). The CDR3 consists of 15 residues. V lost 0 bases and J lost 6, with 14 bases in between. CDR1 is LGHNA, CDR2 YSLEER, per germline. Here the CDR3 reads CASSQEWGKEDGYTF. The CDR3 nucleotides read TGCGCCAGCAGCCAAGAGTGGGGCAAGGAAGATGGCTACACCTTC.

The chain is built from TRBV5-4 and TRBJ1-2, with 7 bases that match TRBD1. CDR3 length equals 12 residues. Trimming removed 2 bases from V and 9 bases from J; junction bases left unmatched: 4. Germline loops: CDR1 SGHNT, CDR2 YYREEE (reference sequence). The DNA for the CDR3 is TGTGCCAGCAGCTTCGGACAGGCGAGCTACACCTTC. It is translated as CASSFGQASYTF.

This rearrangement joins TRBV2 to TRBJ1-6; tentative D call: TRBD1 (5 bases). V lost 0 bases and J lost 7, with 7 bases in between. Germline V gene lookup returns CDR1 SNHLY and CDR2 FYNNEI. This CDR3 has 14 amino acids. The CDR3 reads CASSEAGDNSPLHF. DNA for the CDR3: TGTGCCAGCAGTGAAGCAGGGGACAATTCACCCCTCCACTTT.

The CDR3 here is CASSFTGISGELFF. CDR3 nucleotides: TGTGCCAGCAGCTTTACCGGGATCAGCGGGGAGCTGTTTTTT. The chain is built from TRBV11-3 and TRBJ2-2; D may be TRBD2 (5 bases). Germline values: CDR1 SGHNT, CDR2 YENEEA. This CDR3 region has 14 residues. V lost 3 bases to trimming and J lost 7 bases, with 12 bases between them.

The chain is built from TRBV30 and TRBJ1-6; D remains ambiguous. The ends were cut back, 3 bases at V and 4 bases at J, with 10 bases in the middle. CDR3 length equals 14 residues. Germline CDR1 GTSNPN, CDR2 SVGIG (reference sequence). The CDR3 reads CAWRDGIYNSPLHF. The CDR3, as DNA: TGTGCCTGGAGGGATGGGATATATAATTCACCCCTCCACTTT.

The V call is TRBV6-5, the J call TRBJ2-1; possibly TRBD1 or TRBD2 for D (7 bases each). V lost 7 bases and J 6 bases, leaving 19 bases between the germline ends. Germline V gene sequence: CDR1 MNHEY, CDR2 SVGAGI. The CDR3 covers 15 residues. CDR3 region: CASKGGGQPSNEQFF. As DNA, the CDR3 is TGTGCCAGCAAGGGAGGGGGCCAGCCATCCAATGAGCAGTTCTTC.

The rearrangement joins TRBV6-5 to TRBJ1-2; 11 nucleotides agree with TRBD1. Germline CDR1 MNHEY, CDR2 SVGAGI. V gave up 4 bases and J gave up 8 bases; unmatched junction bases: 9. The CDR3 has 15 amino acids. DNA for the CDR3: TGTGCCAGCAGTTCTTGGACAGGGGGCGTAGGAGGCTACACCTTC. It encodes CASSSWTGGVGGYTF.

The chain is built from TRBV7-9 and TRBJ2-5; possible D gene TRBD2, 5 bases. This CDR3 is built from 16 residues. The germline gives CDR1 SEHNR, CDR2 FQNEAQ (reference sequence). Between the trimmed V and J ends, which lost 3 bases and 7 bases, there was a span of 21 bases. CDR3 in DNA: TGTGCCAGCAGCTTGGGGTCTGGGCCCCCAGGAGGGACCCAGTACTTC. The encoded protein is CASSLGSGPPGGTQYF.

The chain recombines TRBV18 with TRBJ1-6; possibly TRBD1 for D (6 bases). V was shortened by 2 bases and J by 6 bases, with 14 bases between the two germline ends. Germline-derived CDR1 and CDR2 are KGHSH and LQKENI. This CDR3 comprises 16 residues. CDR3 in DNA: TGTGCCAGCTCACCAGGCTCTGGACAGATTAATTCACCCCTCCACTTT. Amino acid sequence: CASSPGSGQINSPLHF.

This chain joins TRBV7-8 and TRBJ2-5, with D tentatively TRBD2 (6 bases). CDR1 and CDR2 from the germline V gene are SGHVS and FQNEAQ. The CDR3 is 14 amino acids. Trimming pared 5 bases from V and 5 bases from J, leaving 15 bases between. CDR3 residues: CASSKRGRQETQYF. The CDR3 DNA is TGTGCCAGCAGCAAACGAGGGAGGCAGGAGACCCAGTACTTC.

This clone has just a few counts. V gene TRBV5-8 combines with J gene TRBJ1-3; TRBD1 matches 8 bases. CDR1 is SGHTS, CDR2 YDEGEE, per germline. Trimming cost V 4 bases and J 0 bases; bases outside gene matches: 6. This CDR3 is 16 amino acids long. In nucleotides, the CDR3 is TGTGCCAGCAGCCCGGGACAGGCGAGCTCTGGAAACACCATATATTTT. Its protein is CASSPGQASSGNTIYF.